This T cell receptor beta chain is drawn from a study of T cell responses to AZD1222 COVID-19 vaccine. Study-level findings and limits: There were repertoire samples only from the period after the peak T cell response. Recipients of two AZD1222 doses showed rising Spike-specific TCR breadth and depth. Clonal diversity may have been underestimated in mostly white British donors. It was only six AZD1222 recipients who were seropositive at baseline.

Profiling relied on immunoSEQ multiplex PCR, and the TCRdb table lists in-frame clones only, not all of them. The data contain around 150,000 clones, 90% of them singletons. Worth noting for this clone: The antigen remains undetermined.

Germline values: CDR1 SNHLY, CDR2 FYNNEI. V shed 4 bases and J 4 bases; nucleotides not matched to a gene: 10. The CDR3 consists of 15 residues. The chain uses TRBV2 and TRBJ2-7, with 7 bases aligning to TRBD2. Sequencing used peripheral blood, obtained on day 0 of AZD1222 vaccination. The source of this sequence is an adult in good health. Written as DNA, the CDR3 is TGTGCCAGCAGTGCCGTCACTAGCGTCGTTTACGAGCAGTACTTC. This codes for CASSAVTSVVYEQYF.